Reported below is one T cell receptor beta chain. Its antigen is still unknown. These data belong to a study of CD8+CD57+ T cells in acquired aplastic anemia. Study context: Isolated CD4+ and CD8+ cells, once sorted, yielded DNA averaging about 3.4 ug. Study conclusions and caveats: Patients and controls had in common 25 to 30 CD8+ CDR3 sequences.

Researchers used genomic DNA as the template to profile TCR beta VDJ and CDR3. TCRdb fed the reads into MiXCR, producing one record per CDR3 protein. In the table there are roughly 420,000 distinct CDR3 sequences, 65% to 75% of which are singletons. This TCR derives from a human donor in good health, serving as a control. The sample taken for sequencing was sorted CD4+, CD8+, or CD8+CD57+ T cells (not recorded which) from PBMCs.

CDR3 residues: CASSLRRPEASNEKLFF. The CDR3 DNA reads TGTGCCAGCAGCCTACGGAGGCCTGAGGCTTCTAATGAAAAACTGTTTTTT. The V call is TRBV7-9, the J call TRBJ1-4; no firm D call. This CDR3 has 17 residues. V gave up 5 bases and J gave up 3 bases, with 19 bases separating them. In germline, CDR1 is SEHNR, CDR2 FQNEAQ (reference sequence).